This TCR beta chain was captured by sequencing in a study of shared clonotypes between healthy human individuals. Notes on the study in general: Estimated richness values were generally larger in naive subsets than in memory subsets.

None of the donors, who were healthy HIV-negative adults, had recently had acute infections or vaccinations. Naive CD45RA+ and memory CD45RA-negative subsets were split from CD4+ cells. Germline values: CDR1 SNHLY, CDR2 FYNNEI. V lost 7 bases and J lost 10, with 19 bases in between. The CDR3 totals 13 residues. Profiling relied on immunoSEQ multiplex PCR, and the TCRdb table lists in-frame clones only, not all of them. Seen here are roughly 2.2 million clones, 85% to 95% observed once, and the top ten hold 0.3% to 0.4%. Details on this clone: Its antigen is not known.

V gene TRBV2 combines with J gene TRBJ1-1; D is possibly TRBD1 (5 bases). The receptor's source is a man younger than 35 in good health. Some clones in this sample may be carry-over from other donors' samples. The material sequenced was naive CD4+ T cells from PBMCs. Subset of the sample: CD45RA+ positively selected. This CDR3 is CASNFRQSGAAFF. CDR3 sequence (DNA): TGTGCCAGCAACTTCAGACAGTCCGGGGCAGCTTTCTTT.